These T cell receptor beta chains were read from a single sample in a study of CD8+ T cells in alopecia areata. Profiled with immunoSEQ multiplex PCR; TCRdb holds only in-frame clones, not every one. The sample shows about 150,000 clones, roughly 53% of them seen only once. Specimen: CD4+ T cells sorted from blood, collected at week 0. These receptors were obtained from a human donor with alopecia areata. CDR3s include the opening cysteine and the closing phenylalanine or tryptophan. A D gene is named only where the DNA matches it firmly. Expanded clones are given a class, and other clones once, few, many or no size at all.

cdr3_nt: TGTGCCAGCAGCGGGACTGTTTGGGGTGAGCAGTTCTTC
cdr3_aa: CASSGTVWGEQFF
d_call: -
v_call: TRBV7-2
clone_size: -
j_call: TRBJ2-1

cdr3_nt: TGTGCCAGCAGCCAAGGCGGGGGGGAATACAATGAGCAGTTCTTC
cdr3_aa: CASSQGGGEYNEQFF
d_call: TRBD2
v_call: TRBV4-2
clone_size: -
j_call: TRBJ2-1

cdr3_nt: TGTGCCATCAGTGAGTCTAACAGGGTCGGAAACACCATATATTTT
cdr3_aa: CAISESNRVGNTIYF
d_call: -
v_call: TRBV10-3
clone_size: few
j_call: TRBJ1-3

cdr3_nt: TGCGCCAGCAGCTTGGTCGGGCAGCCCGATTCACCCCTCCACTTT
cdr3_aa: CASSLVGQPDSPLHF
d_call: -
v_call: TRBV5-1
clone_size: -
j_call: TRBJ1-6

cdr3_nt: TGTGCCTGGGGACAGGGAGGTCAGCCCCAGCATTTT
cdr3_aa: CAWGQGGQPQHF
d_call: TRBD1
v_call: TRBV30
clone_size: -
j_call: TRBJ1-5

cdr3_nt: TGTGCCAGCTCACCTCGAGGGCAGGGCACAGATACGCAGTATTTT
cdr3_aa: CASSPRGQGTDTQYF
d_call: -
v_call: TRBV18
clone_size: once
j_call: TRBJ2-3

cdr3_nt: TGTGCCAGCAGTTCCCCACCCTTGGGAGGTAACTATGGCTACACCTTC
cdr3_aa: CASSSPPLGGNYGYTF
d_call: -
v_call: TRBV6-5
clone_size: -
j_call: TRBJ1-2

cdr3_nt: TGTGCCAGCTCACCGATAGGACAGGGGTACAATGAGCAGTTCTTC
cdr3_aa: CASSPIGQGYNEQFF
d_call: TRBD1
v_call: TRBV18
clone_size: few
j_call: TRBJ2-1

cdr3_nt: TGTGCCAGCAGTGAATTTGCGACCTATGGCTACACCTTC
cdr3_aa: CASSEFATYGYTF
d_call: -
v_call: TRBV25-1
clone_size: -
j_call: TRBJ1-2

cdr3_nt: TGTGCCAGCACCTTCGCCCAGGGTGGCGATTCACCCCTCCACTTT
cdr3_aa: CASTFAQGGDSPLHF
d_call: -
v_call: TRBV6-5
clone_size: few
j_call: TRBJ1-6

cdr3_nt: TGTGCCACCAGCAGAGATAATAGCAATCAGCCCCAGCATTTT
cdr3_aa: CATSRDNSNQPQHF
d_call: -
v_call: TRBV15
clone_size: -
j_call: TRBJ1-5

cdr3_nt: TGTGCCATCAGATCAGGACTAGCGACGCCTAGCACAGATACGCAGTATTTT
cdr3_aa: CAIRSGLATPSTDTQYF
d_call: TRBD2
v_call: TRBV10-3
clone_size: -
j_call: TRBJ2-3

cdr3_nt: TGTGCCAGCAGGGAAACAGGGGTACTCTCCTACGAGCAGTACTTC
cdr3_aa: CASRETGVLSYEQYF
d_call: TRBD1
v_call: TRBV25-1
clone_size: -
j_call: TRBJ2-7

cdr3_nt: TGTGCCAGCAGAGTACCGGGGGACACCGGGGAGCTGTTTTTT
cdr3_aa: CASRVPGDTGELFF
d_call: -
v_call: TRBV6-5
clone_size: -
j_call: TRBJ2-2

cdr3_nt: TGTGCCAGCAGCTTAAGCCGCTCGGGGAATGAGCAGTTCTTC
cdr3_aa: CASSLSRSGNEQFF
d_call: -
v_call: TRBV7-8
clone_size: -
j_call: TRBJ2-1

cdr3_nt: TGTGCCAGCTCCGCGGCAGTAGATGGCTACGAGCAGTACTTC
cdr3_aa: CASSAAVDGYEQYF
d_call: -
v_call: TRBV18
clone_size: many
j_call: TRBJ2-7

cdr3_nt: TGTGCCAGCAGTTCCCCCTCTTCAACTCGGGGGCAAGCTTTCTTT
cdr3_aa: CASSSPSSTRGQAFF
d_call: -
v_call: TRBV6-5
clone_size: few
j_call: TRBJ1-1

cdr3_nt: TGTGCCAGCAGCCAAGGGGCGGGGGGGCCGATGTTAGTCGTCTCCGCAGATACGCAGTATTTT
cdr3_aa: CASSQGAGGPMLVVSADTQYF
d_call: TRBD2
v_call: TRBV4-2
clone_size: -
j_call: TRBJ2-3

cdr3_nt: TGCGCCAGCAGCCGAGTGGGGGGATCCCTGAACACTGAAGCTTTCTTT
cdr3_aa: CASSRVGGSLNTEAFF
d_call: -
v_call: TRBV4-1
clone_size: few
j_call: TRBJ1-1